The 23 T cell receptor beta chains below were found in one sample sequenced in a study of T cells in Graves' hyperthyroidism and ophthalmopathy. The CDR3 regions of TCR beta were amplified from RNA transcripts. RT-PCR in the first round (using the HTBI primer set) targeted the TCR CDR3. TCRdb processed the multiplex PCR reads anew with MiXCR; each CDR3 protein has one entry. The repertoire holds around 350,000 distinct CDR3 sequences, with approximately 17% as singletons. Specimen: blood. The receptors here all came from a woman aged 25 to 39 with Graves' hyperthyroidism that later progressed to Graves' ophthalmopathy.

The table lists this clonotype with many counts. The chain employs TRBV27 and TRBJ2-7, with unresolved D. V lost 8 bases and J lost 7, with 12 bases in between. The CDR3 runs to 11 residues. The germline gives CDR1 MNHEY, CDR2 SMNVEV (reference sequence). CDR3: CASLPNGEQYF. The CDR3 nucleotides are TGTGCCAGCCTTCCTAACGGAGAGCAGTACTTC.

Only one count was recorded for this clonotype. The V gene is TRBV11-3, the J gene TRBJ1-5; D call uncertain. CDR3 length: 13 amino acids. Germline assignment: CDR1 SGHNT and CDR2 YENEEA. V lost 5 bases to trimming and J lost 5 bases, with 10 bases between them. The CDR3 loop reads CASSTDTDQPQHF. The CDR3 coding sequence is TGTGCCAGCAGCACAGACACGGATCAGCCCCAGCATTTT. Complete variable domain (other parts from reference TRBV11-3 and TRBJ1-5): EAGVVQSPRYKIIEKKQPVAFWCNPISGHNTLYWYLQNLGQGPELLIRYENEEAVDDSQLPKDRFSAERLKGVDSTLKIQPAELGDSAVYLCASSTDTDQPQHFGDGTRLSIL.

This chain connects TRBV20-1 to TRBJ2-4, with TRBD2 as a possible D gene (6 bases). The CDR3 length is 15 residues. Germline loops: CDR1 DFQATT, CDR2 SNEGSKA (reference sequence). Deletions cut 2 bases from V and 7 bases from J, with 18 bases between. The CDR3 nucleotides read TGCAGTGCTAGAAGATCAGGGACTGTTAGTAACATTCAGTACTTC. The encoded protein is CSARRSGTVSNIQYF.

This clonotype was recorded a few times. The chain has TRBV7-2 and TRBJ2-7, with TRBD2 matching 9 bases. The CDR3 is 15 amino acids. From germline, CDR1 is SGHTA and CDR2 FQGNSA. V was pared by 2 bases and J by 3 bases, with 5 bases of the junction left unmatched. Written as DNA, the CDR3 is TGTGCCAGCAGCTTAATTAGCGGGGGTGACTACGAGCAGTACTTC. Its translation is CASSLISGGDYEQYF.

This clonotype has at least ten counts. The chain links TRBV2 to TRBJ1-6, with a tentative D call TRBD1 (5 bases). V lost 7 bases to trimming and J lost 2 bases, with 15 bases between them. The CDR3 extends over 16 amino acids. CDR1 is SNHLY and CDR2 is FYNNEI in the germline V gene. Here the CDR3 DNA reads TGTGCCAGCAAAAGTGATTGGGGCGCCTATAATTCACCCCTCCACTTT. Translation gives CASKSDWGAYNSPLHF.

This clonotype was counted many times. The rearrangement uses TRBV7-8 and TRBJ2-1; 9 bases are a match to TRBD2. This CDR3 has 16 amino acids. Trimming cost V 0 bases and J 6 bases; bases outside gene matches: 6. Germline V gene lookup returns CDR1 SGHVS and CDR2 FQNEAQ. The CDR3 nucleotides read TGTGCCAGCAGCTTAGCGCGGGGGGGGTCCATCAATGAGCAGTTCTTC. This translates into CASSLARGGSINEQFF.

Concerning this clonotype: At one end the junction does not follow the germline gene, possibly because of a read error. V gene TRBV7-9 combines with J gene TRBJ2-7; no definite D call. Germline CDR1 and CDR2: SEHNR and FQNEAQ (reference sequence). The CDR3 contains 14 residues. As DNA, the CDR3 is TGTGTCAGCAGCCGCTCGGGTAGCTCCTACGAGCAGTACTTC. Amino acids: CVSSRSGSSYEQYF.

Many counts were recorded for this clonotype. The CDR3 region has the DNA TGTGCCACCAGCAGAGATACCAGGGCCCAGTACTTC. The encoded protein is CATSRDTRAQYF. This chain connects TRBV15 to TRBJ2-5; tentative D call: TRBD1 (5 bases). Deletions cut 0 bases from V and 9 bases from J, with 8 bases between. There are 12 residues in the CDR3. Germline V gene data show CDR1 as LNHNV and CDR2 as YYDKDF (reference sequence). Full variable domain (missing parts from reference TRBV15 and TRBJ2-5): DAMVIQNPRYQVTQFGKPVTLSCSQTLNHNVMYWYQQKSSQAPKLLFHYYDKDFNNEADTPDNFQSRRPNTSFCFLDIRSPGLGDTAMYLCATSRDTRAQYFGPGTRLLVL.

In its sample, this clonotype was seen many times. The rearrangement links TRBV28 to TRBJ2-7; D ambiguous. CDR1 is MDHEN and CDR2 is SYDVKM in the germline V gene. The CDR3 extends over 12 amino acids. Trimming took off 6 bases at V and 2 bases at J, with 8 bases between the two ends. CDR3 in amino acids: CASSSKPYEQYF. The CDR3 DNA reads as TGTGCCAGCAGCTCCAAACCCTACGAGCAGTACTTC. Filled out from reference TRBV28 and TRBJ2-7, the complete variable domain reads DVKVTQSSRYLVKRTGEKVFLECVQDMDHENMFWYRQDPGLGLRLIYFSYDVKMKEKGDIPEGYSVSREKKERFSLILESASTNQTSMYLCASSSKPYEQYFGPGTRLTVT.

This clonotype was counted a few times. The chain carries TRBV3-1 and TRBJ1-2; a weak D match, TRBD1 (5 bases). Germline V gene lookup returns CDR1 LGHDT and CDR2 YNNKEL (reference sequence). CDR3 length: 14 residues. The V end lost 0 bases, the J end lost 2 bases, and 7 bases lay between the germline ends. DNA of the CDR3: TGTGCCAGCAGCCAAGAGGGGGGGAACTATGGCTACACCTTC. The encoded protein is CASSQEGGNYGYTF.

CDR3 sequence: CSARLLAGLVGETQYF. CDR3 sequence (DNA): TGCAGTGCTAGATTACTAGCGGGATTGGTCGGAGAGACCCAGTACTTC. The V call is TRBV20-1, the J call TRBJ2-5; 10 bases agree with TRBD2. V was clipped by 2 bases and J by 4 bases; unmatched bases: 10. The germline V gene has CDR1 DFQATT and CDR2 SNEGSKA (reference sequence). This CDR3 comprises 16 residues.

Ten or more counts support this clonotype. This sequence joins TRBV7-2 and TRBJ2-1, with 7 bases lining up with TRBD2. This CDR3 is built from 16 residues. Losses at the gene ends were 5 bases for V and 0 bases for J; bases not matched to a gene: 7. Germline CDR1 SGHTA, CDR2 FQGNSA. Here the CDR3 reads CASSRGGGGSYNEQFF. CDR3 DNA sequence: TGTGCCAGCAGCCGTGGAGGCGGGGGCTCCTACAATGAGCAGTTCTTC.

This clonotype has only a few counts. This chain joins TRBV4-1 and TRBJ2-5, with 11 bases that match TRBD2. The CDR3 loop spans 17 amino acids. J gave up 1 base and V 4 bases, and 8 bases lay outside the gene matches. CDR1 and CDR2 from the germline V gene are MGHRA and YSYEKL. Written as DNA, the CDR3 is TGCGCCAGCAGCCGAGACTTAGCGGGAGGGGCCCAAGAGACCCAGTACTTC. Translation: CASSRDLAGGAQETQYF.

On this clonotype itself: Possible read error: a much larger clone is one base away. This chain connects TRBV6-1 to TRBJ2-7; 12 bases fit TRBD2. This CDR3 is 14 amino acids long. Germline CDR1 reads MNHNS; CDR2 reads SASEGT. V dropped 5 bases and J dropped 4; count of bases not matched to a gene: 3. The CDR3 region is CASSQLAGGYEQYF. The DNA of the CDR3 is TGTGCCAGCAGTCAACTAGCGGGAGGATACGAGCAGTACTTC.

Ten or more counts support this clonotype. The CDR3 region has the DNA TGTGCCAGTAGCCCACTACCCGGGACCACGAACACCGGGGAGCTGTTTTTT. The encoded protein is CASSPLPGTTNTGELFF. This chain joins TRBV19 and TRBJ2-2; D could derive from TRBD1 or TRBD2 (5 bases each). Trimming left V 6 bases short and J 0 bases short, with 17 bases between. In germline, CDR1 is LNHDA, CDR2 SQIVND (reference sequence). The CDR3 runs 17 residues. Complete variable domain (other parts from reference TRBV19 and TRBJ2-2): DGGITQSPKYLFRKEGQNVTLSCEQNLNHDAMYWYRQDPGQGLRLIYYSQIVNDFQKGDIAEGYSVSREKKESFPLTVTSAQKNPTAFYLCASSPLPGTTNTGELFFGEGSRLTVL.

This clonotype was detected ten times or more. The chain is built from TRBV27 and TRBJ1-3; D might be TRBD1 (5 bases). Trimming removed 8 bases at V and 2 bases at J, with 16 bases between. CDR1 is MNHEY and CDR2 is SMNVEV in the germline V gene (reference sequence). The CDR3 sequence is 15 residues long. CDR3 loop: CASGGNGGTGNTIYF. CDR3 in DNA: TGTGCCAGCGGGGGTAACGGGGGGACTGGAAACACCATATATTTT.

This clonotype has ten or more counts. The chain joins TRBV3-1 to TRBJ2-2; TRBD2 matches 9 bases. V lost 0 bases and J lost 2; bases outside the gene matches: 10. Looked up from germline, CDR1 is LGHDT and CDR2 is YNNKEL (reference sequence). The CDR3 is made up of 19 amino acids. The CDR3 nucleotides are TGTGCCAGCAGCCAAGATCAGGCGGGGGGGTCGGGTAACACCGGGGAGCTGTTTTTT. It specifies CASSQDQAGGSGNTGELFF. The full variable domain, in which reference TRBV3-1 and TRBJ2-2 provide the parts outside the CDR3, is DTAVSQTPKYLVTQMGNDKSIKCEQNLGHDTMYWYKQDSKKFLKIMFSYNNKELIINETVPNRFSPKSPDKAHLNLHINSLELGDSAVYFCASSQDQAGGSGNTGELFFGEGSRLTVL.

This clonotype has more than one count but fewer than ten. V and J are TRBV19 and TRBJ2-4, with 9 bases aligning to TRBD2. This CDR3 has 15 residues. J gave up 7 bases and V 3 bases, and 7 bases lay outside the gene matches. Germline assignment: CDR1 LNHDA and CDR2 SQIVND (reference sequence). In DNA form, the CDR3 reads TGTGCCAGTAGTATTGGACTAGCGAACTCGAACATTCAGTACTTC. Its protein is CASSIGLANSNIQYF.

This clonotype appeared many times. The chain combines TRBV27 with TRBJ1-1; D unresolved. Germline CDR1 reads MNHEY; CDR2 reads SMNVEV (reference sequence). Trimming removed 2 bases from V and 2 bases from J, with 9 bases in between. The CDR3 is 14 amino acids. For the CDR3, the DNA is TGTGCCAGCAGTTTAGGTTCCGTTAACACTGAAGCTTTCTTT. Protein product: CASSLGSVNTEAFF.

This clonotype was observed at least ten times. The chain carries TRBV29-1 and TRBJ2-7; no clear D gene. Germline CDR1 SQVTM, CDR2 ANQGSEA. V gave up 0 bases and J gave up 3 bases, with 9 bases separating them. CDR3 length equals 13 residues. The CDR3 DNA is TGCAGCGTTGAAGAACTTGCCGGCTACGAGCAGTACTTC. It codes for CSVEELAGYEQYF.

This clonotype came up a few times. The chain carries TRBV19 and TRBJ1-1; TRBD1 matches 7 bases. The CDR3 loop spans 15 amino acids. V lost 4 bases, J lost 6 bases, and 11 bases stayed unmatched. Germline V gives CDR1 LNHDA, CDR2 SQIVND (reference sequence). The DNA for the CDR3 is TGTGCCAGTAGTACCCCCCAGGGGGGGAAGGCTGAAGCTTTCTTT. It translates to CASSTPQGGKAEAFF. The entire variable domain, with the rest obtained from reference TRBV19 and TRBJ1-1, is as follows: DGGITQSPKYLFRKEGQNVTLSCEQNLNHDAMYWYRQDPGQGLRLIYYSQIVNDFQKGDIAEGYSVSREKKESFPLTVTSAQKNPTAFYLCASSTPQGGKAEAFFGQGTRLTVV.

V and J are TRBV11-3 and TRBJ2-1, with 8 bases aligning to TRBD2. Trimming took 5 bases from V and 8 from J; bases not matched to a gene: 8. Germline V gives CDR1 SGHNT, CDR2 YENEEA. The CDR3 has 14 amino acids. The CDR3 DNA sequence: TGTGCCAGCAGCCCCGGGGTAGCGGGACATGAGCAGTTCTTC. Residues: CASSPGVAGHEQFF.

This clonotype was seen more than once but under ten times. This may be a read error, as it is one base from a much larger clone. The chain couples TRBV2 to TRBJ1-2, with D possibly matching TRBD1 (6 bases). V was cut by 6 bases and J by 4 bases, with 15 bases left in between. The CDR3 is made up of 14 amino acids. Looked up from germline, CDR1 is SNHLY and CDR2 is FYNNEI. In DNA, the CDR3 is TGTGCCAGCAGATCGGCACGGGGGCCCTATGGCTACACCTTC. As protein: CASRSARGPYGYTF.